This entry lists 21 T cell receptor beta chains sequenced from one sample in a study of cytomegalovirus exposure and HLA in healthy donors. PCR employed 60 Vbeta and 13 Jbeta primers. This table comes from immunoSEQ multiplex PCR, and its TCRdb copy is limited to in-frame clones, with some not included. The sample lists 200,000 to 300,000 clones; around 80% were seen once. The material sequenced was PBMCs. These receptors were taken from a boy between 10 and 17 years old in good health and CMV-seronegative.

The V and J genes are TRBV27 and TRBJ2-1; 9 bases agree with TRBD1. J was trimmed by 4 bases and V by 5 bases; bases with no gene match: 3. Germline CDR1 is MNHEY and CDR2 is SMNVEV (reference sequence). The CDR3 spans 14 residues. The CDR3 DNA sequence: TGTGCCAGCAGTCGGACAGGGGTGTACAATGAGCAGTTCTTC. It specifies CASSRTGVYNEQFF.

The chain links TRBV30 to TRBJ1-5; the D is unclear. The germline V gene encodes CDR1 GTSNPN and CDR2 SVGIG (reference sequence). CDR3 length: 13 amino acids. V dropped 3 bases and J dropped 5 bases, with 11 bases sitting between them. As DNA, the CDR3 is TGTGCCTGGAGGAACAGTAAAGATCAGCCCCAGCATTTT. Its protein product is CAWRNSKDQPQHF.

V gene TRBV5-1 combines with J gene TRBJ1-2; D unclear. Germline CDR1 is SGHRS and CDR2 is YFSETQ. V lost 0 bases, J lost 7 bases, and 19 bases lay in between. The CDR3 is 16 residues long. CDR3 region: CASSLGLEGYPGGYTF. The CDR3 DNA is TGCGCCAGCAGCTTGGGGTTAGAGGGTTACCCCGGTGGCTACACCTTC.

V usage is TRBV10-3 and J usage is TRBJ1-2; TRBD1 agrees at 8 bases. The CDR3 extends over 14 amino acids. Germline values: CDR1 ENHRY, CDR2 SYGVKD. V lost 8 bases to trimming and J lost 6 bases; unmatched junction nucleotides: 11. The CDR3 nucleotides are TGTGCCATCGGACCGGACAGGGCGCGGAATGGCTACACCTTC. Translation gives CAIGPDRARNGYTF.

V is TRBV2 and J is TRBJ2-1, with TRBD2 identical over 10 bases. The junction had 20 bases not matched to a gene; V was cut back by 6 bases and J by 0 bases. Germline V gene data show CDR1 as SNHLY and CDR2 as FYNNEI. The CDR3 spans 21 residues. CDR3 sequence reads: CASSQMGLAGVLRTSYNEQFF. For the CDR3, the DNA is TGTGCCAGCAGCCAGATGGGGCTAGCGGGAGTGTTGCGGACCTCCTACAATGAGCAGTTCTTC. Full variable domain (outside the CDR3, taken from reference TRBV2 and TRBJ2-1): EPEVTQTPSHQVTQMGQEVILRCVPISNHLYFYWYRQILGQKVEFLVSFYNNEISEKSEIFDDQFSVERPDGSNFTLKIRSTKLEDSAMYFCASSQMGLAGVLRTSYNEQFFGPGTRLTVL.

This chain connects TRBV12-5 to TRBJ1-1; 8 bases line up with TRBD1. This CDR3 comprises 18 residues. In germline, CDR1 is LGHNT, CDR2 FRNRAP. Trimming removed 0 bases from V and 3 bases from J; junction bases left unmatched: 12. The CDR3 region is CASGLVLQGARGYTEAFF. The DNA of the CDR3 is TGTGCTAGTGGTTTGGTACTCCAGGGGGCAAGGGGGTACACTGAAGCTTTCTTT.

This clone appeared a single time. The chain has TRBV7-9 and TRBJ2-7; D gene ambiguous. Germline CDR1 and CDR2: SEHNR and FQNEAQ (reference sequence). With 4 bases removed from V and 5 bases from J, the gap between germline ends came to 18 bases. This CDR3 comprises 15 residues. The CDR3 DNA reads TGTGCCAGCAGCTCCATATACAGCTCCGGCGACGAGCAGTACTTC. Amino acid sequence: CASSSIYSSGDEQYF.

This clone was seen once. V and J are TRBV18 and TRBJ1-4; D is unresolved. V was clipped by 0 bases and J by 0 bases, with 11 bases between them. This CDR3 has 17 amino acids. The germline CDR1 and CDR2 sequences are KGHSH and LQKENI. The CDR3 nucleotides read TGTGCCAGCTCACCACCTCCGGGTTATGCAACTAATGAAAAACTGTTTTTT. This translates into CASSPPPGYATNEKLFF.

This chain joins TRBV30 and TRBJ2-3, with D perhaps TRBD2 (5 bases). The CDR3 runs to 13 residues. Per the germline V gene, CDR1 is GTSNPN and CDR2 is SVGIG (reference sequence). V was trimmed by 5 bases and J by 5 bases, leaving 14 bases between them. CDR3 region: CAWQLQRVDTQYF. CDR3 nucleotides: TGTGCCTGGCAGCTACAGAGGGTAGATACGCAGTATTTT.

The chain has TRBV27 and TRBJ2-3, with 9 bases fitting TRBD1. The CDR3 loop spans 15 amino acids. J was trimmed by 3 bases and V by 4 bases; bases with no gene match: 5. CDR1 MNHEY and CDR2 SMNVEV come from the germline V gene (reference sequence). CDR3 protein: CASSSRQGVTDTQYF. In nucleotides, the CDR3 is TGTGCCAGCAGTTCCCGACAGGGGGTTACAGATACGCAGTATTTT.

The chain combines TRBV11-2 with TRBJ1-1; D is uncertain. CDR1 is SGHAT, CDR2 FQNNGV, per germline. The CDR3 length is 15 residues. Trimming cost V 4 bases and J 5 bases, with 17 bases left between them. CDR3 residues: CASSSGSFGETEAFF. Written as DNA, the CDR3 is TGTGCCAGCAGCTCGGGATCTTTCGGGGAAACTGAAGCTTTCTTT.

This rearrangement joins TRBV29-1 to TRBJ2-3; 7 bases are a match to TRBD2. The CDR3 spans 13 residues. CDR1 and CDR2 from the germline V gene are SQVTM and ANQGSEA. The CDR3 spells CTTRSGITDTQYF. DNA of the CDR3: TGCACCACCAGGAGCGGGATCACAGATACGCAGTATTTT.

The chain is built from TRBV2 and TRBJ1-1, with 8 bases identical to TRBD1. The germline V gene has CDR1 SNHLY and CDR2 FYNNEI. J lost 5 bases, V lost 5 bases, and 4 bases had no gene match. The CDR3 is made up of 13 amino acids. CDR3 residues: CASSSQGATEAFF. In DNA form, the CDR3 reads TGTGCCAGCAGTTCCCAGGGGGCGACTGAAGCTTTCTTT.

The J gene is TRBJ1-2, the V gene TRBV7-3; D perhaps matches TRBD1 (5 bases). V lost 5 bases to trimming and J lost 4 bases, with 17 bases between them. Germline V gene sequence: CDR1 SGHTA, CDR2 FQGTGA. The CDR3 is 15 amino acids. For the CDR3, the DNA is TGTGCCAGCAGCCCTGGCGGCGGGGGAGGCTATGGCTACACCTTC. Its protein is CASSPGGGGGYGYTF. The full variable domain, with the rest looked up from reference TRBV7-3 and TRBJ1-2, is GAGVSQTPSNKVTEKGKYVELRCDPISGHTALYWYRQSLGQGPEFLIYFQGTGAADDSGLPNDRFFAVRPEGSVSTLKIQRTERGDSAVYLCASSPGGGGGYGYTFGSGTRLTVV.

The chain has TRBV7-8 and TRBJ2-5; 8 bases fit TRBD1. Losses at the gene ends were 7 bases for V and 5 bases for J; bases not matched to a gene: 9. The V gene's germline CDR1 is SGHVS and CDR2 FQNEAQ. The CDR3 length is 14 residues. The CDR3 region has the DNA TGTGCCAGCAACCCCGGACAGGGCTGGGAGACCCAGTACTTC. This translates into CASNPGQGWETQYF. Full variable domain (rest looked up from reference TRBV7-8 and TRBJ2-5): GAGVSQSPRYKVAKRGQDVALRCDPISGHVSLFWYQQALGQGPEFLTYFQNEAQLDKSGLPSDRFFAERPEGSVSTLKIQRTQQEDSAVYLCASNPGQGWETQYFGPGTRLLVL.

The chain recombines TRBV9 with TRBJ2-5; the D gene is possibly TRBD2 (5 bases). Trimming removed 2 bases from V and 3 bases from J, with 8 bases in between. Germline loops: CDR1 SGDLS, CDR2 YYNGEE. The CDR3 contains 13 residues. Here the CDR3 DNA reads TGTGCCAGCAGCGTTCCCGGGAAAGAGACCCAGTACTTC. Translation gives CASSVPGKETQYF.

This clone appeared a single time. CDR3 loop: CASSYLYEQYF. The CDR3 DNA follows: TGTGCCAGCAGTTATCTCTACGAGCAGTACTTC. The V gene is TRBV6-5, the J gene TRBJ2-7; D not resolved. This CDR3 is 11 amino acids long. The V gene lost 3 bases and the J gene lost 3 bases, with 3 bases spanning the gap. CDR1 and CDR2 (germline): MNHEY, SVGAGI.

The V call is TRBV6-5, the J call TRBJ2-3, with D possibly being TRBD2 (6 bases). This CDR3 is 16 amino acids long. The germline V gene has CDR1 MNHEY and CDR2 SVGAGI. Trimming took 2 bases from V and 2 from J, leaving 14 bases between them. The CDR3 sequence is CASSYVLGSSTDTQYF. The CDR3 coding sequence is TGTGCCAGCAGTTACGTCCTCGGGAGTTCCACAGATACGCAGTATTTT.

The rearrangement uses TRBV18 and TRBJ1-6; unclear D gene. V was trimmed by 1 base and J by 1 base, leaving 8 bases between them. This CDR3 comprises 16 residues. Germline-derived CDR1 and CDR2 are KGHSH and LQKENI. CDR3 residues: CASSPRRDSYNSPLHF. CDR3 sequence (DNA): TGTGCCAGCTCACCACGGAGGGATTCCTATAATTCACCCCTCCACTTT.

V is TRBV9 and J is TRBJ2-1, with TRBD2 identical over 7 bases. This CDR3 is 15 amino acids long. The V gene's germline CDR1 is SGDLS and CDR2 YYNGEE. V lost 2 bases, J lost 1 base, and 3 bases stayed unmatched. The CDR3 protein is CASSVLAASYNEQFF. CDR3 coding DNA: TGTGCCAGCAGCGTCCTAGCGGCTTCCTACAATGAGCAGTTCTTC. Full variable domain (remainder filled in from reference TRBV9 and TRBJ2-1): DSGVTQTPKHLITATGQRVTLRCSPRSGDLSVYWYQQSLDQGLQFLIQYYNGEERAKGNILERFSAQQFPDLHSELNLSSLELGDSALYFCASSVLAASYNEQFFGPGTRLTVL.

This clone turned up a few times. The genes are TRBV29-1 and TRBJ1-1; 7 bases fit TRBD1. This CDR3 contains 15 residues. Trimming took 7 bases from V and 0 from J; bases not matched to a gene: 11. In germline, CDR1 is SQVTM, CDR2 ANQGSEA. The CDR3 sequence is CSARQGWGMNTEAFF. DNA for the CDR3: TGCAGCGCTAGACAGGGATGGGGCATGAACACTGAAGCTTTCTTT.